This T cell receptor (beta chain) comes out of a study of T cell repertoires in cytomegalovirus infection. The ends were cut back, 7 bases at V and 8 bases at J, with 24 bases in the middle. The germline gives CDR1 SEHNR, CDR2 FQNEAQ (reference sequence). The length of the CDR3 is 17 residues. About this clonotype itself: Its antigen is unidentified.

TCRdb recomputed calls from the reads with MiXCR, one row per CDR3 protein. The sample lists fewer than 350,000 distinct CDR3 sequences, 25% to 30% seen once, with 20% in the top ten. The chain employs TRBV7-9 and TRBJ1-6, with D unresolved. The material was cultured PBMCs, obtained from culture after CMV antigen stimulation. The source of this sequence is a human donor in good health (CMV status not recorded). Some clones in this sample may be carry-over from other donors' samples. CDR3 amino acids: CASTPPPGSGRDSPLHF. Written as DNA, the CDR3 is TGTGCCAGCACCCCCCCGCCGGGCAGCGGACGGGATTCACCCCTCCACTTT.